These 7 T cell receptor beta chains were all obtained from the same sample, sequenced in a study of blood T cells in healthy people across ages. The second PCR ran roughly 7 to 12 cycles with a sample-barcoded 5' primer and J-beta primers. Via MiXCR, TCRdb re-called the 5' RACE reads, giving one row per CDR3 protein. The data show approximately 1.5 million distinct CDR3 sequences, with about 35% seen just once and 10% to 12% held by the top ten. The sequenced sample was blood. The receptors shown here come from a woman aged 30 to 39 in good health.

The rearrangement uses TRBV18 and TRBJ2-1, with 9 nucleotides matching TRBD2. V lost 3 bases, J lost 5 bases, and 5 bases stayed unmatched. In germline, CDR1 is KGHSH, CDR2 LQKENI. The CDR3 sequence is 15 residues long. CDR3 DNA sequence: TGTGCCAGCTCACCGCGCGGGGGGGCCCACAATGAGCAGTTCTTC. Translating gives CASSPRGGAHNEQFF.

This clonotype was seen a few times. V is TRBV4-1 and J is TRBJ2-7; 7 bases fit TRBD1. The J segment lost 2 bases and the V segment lost 2 bases, leaving 9 bases of the junction unmatched. CDR3 length equals 16 residues. Germline V gene sequence: CDR1 MGHRA, CDR2 YSYEKL. CDR3 sequence: CASSQPRQGYPYEQYF. The CDR3 region has the DNA TGCGCCAGCAGCCAACCGAGACAGGGTTATCCCTACGAGCAGTACTTC.

This chain uses TRBV20-1 with TRBJ1-1, with no clear D. V was pared by 5 bases and J by 1 base, with 11 bases between. Germline CDR1 and CDR2: DFQATT and SNEGSKA (reference sequence). The CDR3 loop spans 13 amino acids. CDR3 amino acids: CSAPIVKNTEAFF. The CDR3 region has the DNA TGCAGTGCTCCAATTGTCAAGAACACTGAAGCTTTCTTT.

This clonotype was observed a handful of times. The gene calls are TRBV6-1 and TRBJ1-2; a weak D match, TRBD1 (6 bases). The V gene lost 1 base and the J gene lost 4 bases, with 25 bases spanning the gap. This CDR3 region has 19 residues. Germline V gene lookup returns CDR1 MNHNS and CDR2 SASEGT. DNA of the CDR3: TGTGCCAGCAGTGAAGTCCGAACGACAGGAGCACTGAGGGGCTATGGCTACACCTTC. Translated, it gives CASSEVRTTGALRGYGYTF.

The rearrangement uses TRBV10-3 and TRBJ1-2; D might be TRBD1 (6 bases). Between the trimmed V and J ends, which lost 7 bases and 7 bases, there was a span of 16 bases. The germline V gene has CDR1 ENHRY and CDR2 SYGVKD. This CDR3 spans 13 amino acids. CDR3 sequence: CAIKSGACLGYTF. The CDR3 coding sequence is TGTGCCATCAAGTCAGGGGCTTGTCTTGGCTACACCTTC.

This clonotype was counted only a few times. V usage is TRBV27 and J usage is TRBJ2-1; TRBD2 might be the D (6 bases). Trimming took off 8 bases at V and 1 base at J, with 27 bases between the two ends. The CDR3 has 19 residues. Germline loops: CDR1 MNHEY, CDR2 SMNVEV (reference sequence). Here the CDR3 reads CASVASASAGRASYNEQFF. The CDR3 DNA reads as TGTGCCAGCGTAGCTAGCGCCAGCGCGGGAAGGGCTTCCTACAATGAGCAGTTCTTC.

The J gene is TRBJ1-2, the V gene TRBV29-1; 9 bases agree with TRBD1. With V trimmed by 7 bases and J by 7 bases, 10 bases remained unmatched. This CDR3 contains 13 residues. Germline values: CDR1 SQVTM, CDR2 ANQGSEA. The CDR3 DNA reads TGCAGCGCTAGGACAGGGGATCTTTTTGGCTACACCTTC. Translating it yields CSARTGDLFGYTF.